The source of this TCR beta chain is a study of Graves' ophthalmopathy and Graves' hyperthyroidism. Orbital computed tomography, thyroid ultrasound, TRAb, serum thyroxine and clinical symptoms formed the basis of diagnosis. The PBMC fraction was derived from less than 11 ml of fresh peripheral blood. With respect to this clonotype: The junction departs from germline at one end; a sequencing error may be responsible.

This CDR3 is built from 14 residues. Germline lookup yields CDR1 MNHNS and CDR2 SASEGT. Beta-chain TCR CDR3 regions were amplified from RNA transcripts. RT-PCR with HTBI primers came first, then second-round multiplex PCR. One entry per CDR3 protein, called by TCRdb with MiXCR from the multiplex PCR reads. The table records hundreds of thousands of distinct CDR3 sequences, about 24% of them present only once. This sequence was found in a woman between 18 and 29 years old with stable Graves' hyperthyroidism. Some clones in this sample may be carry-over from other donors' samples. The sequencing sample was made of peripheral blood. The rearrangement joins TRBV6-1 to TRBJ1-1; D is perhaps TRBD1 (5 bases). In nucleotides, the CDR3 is TGTGCCAGCAGTCAAGCCCGGGACAACACTGAAGCTTTCTTT. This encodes CASSQARDNTEAFF.